The present T cell receptor beta chain was sequenced within a study of shared clonotypes between healthy human individuals. Study-level background: CD8 memory received one plate per donor, CD8 naive two, CD4 memory three and CD4 naive three.

Nashville, Tennessee was home to all donors, each a Caucasian adult. Naive CD4+ cells were CD45RA-selected; the remaining cells were memory. Measured with immunoSEQ multiplex PCR; TCRdb has only the in-frame clones, and not every one. This table holds about 2.4 million clones, 85% to 95% found once. Concerning this clone: Its antigen remains unidentified. This sample includes further DNA sequences coding for the same CDR3.

Study-level findings and limits: The sharing of 4.5% to 6.5% of naive CD4 clonotypes was seen across a few donors.

Trimming pared 4 bases from V and 2 bases from J, leaving 6 bases between. CDR1 LNHDA and CDR2 SQIVND come from the germline V gene (reference sequence). This CDR3 region has 13 residues. The rearrangement joins TRBV19 to TRBJ1-5; unclear D gene. Sequencing was done on a sample of naive CD4+ T cells sorted from blood. Indicated subset: CD45RA+ positively selected. The clonotype comes from a man aged 18 to 30 in good health. CDR3 sequence: CASSTQGNQPQHF. CDR3 sequence (DNA): TGTGCCAGTAGTACCCAGGGCAATCAGCCCCAGCATTTT. Based on the CDR3 plus reference TRBV19 and TRBJ1-5, the full variable domain is DGGITQSPKYLFRKEGQNVTLSCEQNLNHDAMYWYRQDPGQGLRLIYYSQIVNDFQKGDIAEGYSVSREKKESFPLTVTSAQKNPTAFYLCASSTQGNQPQHFGDGTRLSIL.